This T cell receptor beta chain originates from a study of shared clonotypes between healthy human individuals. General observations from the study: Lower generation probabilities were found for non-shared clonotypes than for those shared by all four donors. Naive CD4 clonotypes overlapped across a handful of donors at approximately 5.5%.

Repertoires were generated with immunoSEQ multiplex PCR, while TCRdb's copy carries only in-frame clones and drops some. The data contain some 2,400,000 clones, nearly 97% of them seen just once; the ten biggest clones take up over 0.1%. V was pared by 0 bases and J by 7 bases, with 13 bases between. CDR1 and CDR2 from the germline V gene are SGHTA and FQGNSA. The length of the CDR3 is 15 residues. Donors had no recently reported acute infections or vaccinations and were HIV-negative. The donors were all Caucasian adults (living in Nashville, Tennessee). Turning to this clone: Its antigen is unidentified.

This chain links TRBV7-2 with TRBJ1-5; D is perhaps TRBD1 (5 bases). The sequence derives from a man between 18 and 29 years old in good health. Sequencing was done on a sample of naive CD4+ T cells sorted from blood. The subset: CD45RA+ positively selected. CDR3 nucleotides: TGTGCCAGCAGCTTAGCGAATTGGGGGAAACAGCCCCAGCATTTT. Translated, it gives CASSLANWGKQPQHF.